This TCR beta chain came from a study of T cells in tuberculosis. Between the trimmed V and J ends, which lost 1 base and 4 bases, there was a span of 14 bases. CDR3 length equals 16 residues. Germline CDR1 reads ENHRY; CDR2 reads SYGVKD. TCRdb's table, derived via immunoSEQ multiplex PCR, lists solely in-frame clones and lacks some. The sample includes about 36,000 clones, 93% seen only once; the top ten take about 6.7%. The V and J genes are TRBV10-3 and TRBJ1-5; D remains ambiguous. The sequenced material came from PBMCs. The origin of this receptor is a donor aged 10-29 years with latent tuberculosis or without tuberculosis infection. CDR3 in DNA: TGTGCCATCAGTGAGTACGGTTCGTCAGCGAATCAGCCCCAGCATTTT. Translating gives CAISEYGSSANQPQHF.